The following is a TCR beta chain sequence with its context. As yet, its antigen is unknown. TCRdb keeps only in-frame clones here, not all; method: immunoSEQ multiplex PCR. The data contain around 30,000 clones, 70% to 85% of them singletons. Losses at the gene ends were 4 bases for V and 5 bases for J; bases not matched to a gene: 9. CDR1 is SGHDN, CDR2 FVKESK, per germline. There are 15 residues in the CDR3. This entry is derived from a study of T cells in narcolepsy. Study-wide results and limits: Autoreactive clonotypes reportedly recurred in blood of same and different patients, not controls.

The source of this sequence is a human donor in good health. Sequencing used memory (CD45RA-) CD4+ T cells from blood. The chain combines TRBV14 with TRBJ2-5, with 8 nucleotides matching TRBD2. The CDR3 nucleotides read TGTGCCAGCAGCCCCTCCGGGGGGGGCCATGAGACCCAGTACTTC. Encoded protein: CASSPSGGGHETQYF.